This T cell receptor (beta chain) was sequenced in a study of early T cells in non-severe SARS-CoV-2 infection. Study details: Chains stayed unpaired after sequencing of bulk RNA from unsorted whole blood.

Individual cDNA molecules received unique molecular identifiers. Via MiXCR, TCRdb re-called the 5' RACE reads, giving one row per CDR3 protein. The sample holds approximately 31,000 distinct CDR3 sequences, approximately 6.3% seen once. This CDR3 is 13 amino acids long. Germline CDR1 and CDR2: SQVTM and ANQGSEA. V was trimmed by 4 bases and J by 0 bases, leaving 9 bases between them. The chain combines TRBV29-1 with TRBJ1-2; D is ambiguous. This sequence originates from an adult who was a healthcare worker with PCR-confirmed SARS-CoV-2 infection or an uninfected control (not recorded which). Input material: whole blood. CDR3 DNA sequence: TGCAGCGTTGCCTGGGAGTCTAACTATGGCTACACCTTC. Translating gives CSVAWESNYGYTF.